The present entry profiles one T cell receptor (beta chain) with its context. Antigen unknown. This sample is part of a study of cytomegalovirus exposure and HLA in healthy donors. Study background: The study's early data release held about 85 million unique TCRs from HLA-typed donors.

Unrecorded immune exposure was likely among donors, who were nominally healthy when sampled. CDR1 is MNHNS and CDR2 is SASEGT in the germline V gene. V was pared by 2 bases and J by 3 bases, with 11 bases between. The CDR3 covers 14 residues. The PCR had 60 Vbeta and 13 Jbeta primers. Clones were sequenced by immunoSEQ multiplex PCR, and TCRdb holds only the in-frame ones, with some missing. The sample has about 50,000 clones, around 70% seen once; the top ten hold 7% to 10%. Broader study findings: Under in vitro conditions, a few CMV-associated chains were confirmed as specific for CMV antigens.

This chain connects TRBV6-1 to TRBJ2-7; D ambiguous. The source is a woman in her fifties or sixties in good health and CMV-seronegative. Input material: PBMCs. CDR3 sequence reads: CASSEMTTNYEQYF. DNA for the CDR3: TGTGCCAGCAGTGAAATGACAACCAACTACGAGCAGTACTTC.